A single sample is the source of the 17 T cell receptor beta chains below, sequenced in a study of breast tumors, draining lymph nodes, adjacent tissues (dated by TCRdb to about 2016). The lymph node samples were taken from the axillary draining lymph nodes of breast cancer patients. The library came from multiplex PCR. The data were produced on an Illumina HiSeq 2000. TCRdb reran the public reads through fastp at Q25 and MiXCR, keeping productive beta chains. Merged by CDR3 protein, the rows form single entries marked with the most common genes and DNA. This sample holds hundreds of thousands of distinct CDR3 sequences; approximately 30% were observed only once. The ten most abundant clones make up about 1.4% of the sample. The sequenced material came from axillary lymph node tissue. The receptors here all came from a female donor with breast cancer. Some clones in this sample may be carry-over from other donors' samples.

In its sample, this clonotype was seen a few times. The chain employs TRBV6-2 or TRBV6-3 and TRBJ2-7, with D perhaps given as TRBD1 or TRBD2 (7 bases each). The germline gives CDR1 MNHEY, CDR2 SVGEGT. This CDR3 comprises 15 residues. The V end was cut by 5 bases, the J end by 0 bases, with 14 bases between. The CDR3 DNA reads TGTGCCAGCAGTCACGGGGGGACAGTCTCCTACGAGCAGTACTTC. This translates into CASSHGGTVSYEQYF.

This clonotype was seen at least ten times. The chain carries TRBV4-3 and TRBJ2-3; D is ambiguous. Between the trimmed V and J ends, which lost 1 base and 5 bases, there was a span of 7 bases. This CDR3 comprises 13 residues. Per germline, CDR1 LGHNA and CDR2 YSLEER. CDR3 sequence reads: CASSQGQVDTQYF. For the CDR3, the DNA is TGCGCCAGCAGCCAAGGGCAGGTAGATACGCAGTATTTT.

In its sample, this clonotype was seen many times. This chain links TRBV24-1 with TRBJ2-2; TRBD2 matches at 10 bases. Germline-derived CDR1 and CDR2 are KGHDR and SFDVKD. This CDR3 is built from 17 residues. Losses at the gene ends were 8 bases for V and 3 bases for J; bases not matched to a gene: 11. The CDR3 DNA sequence: TGTGCCACCATCGAAGGGGTAGCGGGAGGCCACACCGGGGAGCTGTTTTTT. Its translation: CATIEGVAGGHTGELFF.

This clonotype was observed many times. This CDR3 is CASSRQTGGTYEQYF. Here the CDR3 DNA reads TGCGCCAGCAGCCGTCAGACAGGGGGGACCTACGAGCAGTACTTC. The chain is built from TRBV4-3 and TRBJ2-7; 9 bases map to TRBD1. CDR1 and CDR2 (germline): LGHNA, YSLEER. V lost 4 bases, J lost 2 bases, and 6 bases stayed unmatched. This CDR3 is built from 15 residues.

This clonotype was counted many times. This chain links TRBV5-8 with TRBJ2-7; 7 bases line up with TRBD2. V lost 3 bases, J lost 2 bases, and 8 bases stayed unmatched. This CDR3 region has 15 residues. Germline CDR1 and CDR2: SGHTS and YDEGEE. As DNA, the CDR3 is TGTGCCAGCAGCTCCTCTAGCGGCTATACCTACGAGCAGTACTTC. Translated, it gives CASSSSSGYTYEQYF.

This clonotype was detected many times. The V call is TRBV12-3 or TRBV12-4, the J call TRBJ1-6, with a tentative D call TRBD1 (6 bases). Trimming removed 6 bases at V and 8 bases at J, with 14 bases between. The CDR3 length is 14 residues. CDR3 amino acids: CASSRQAADSPLHF. CDR3 coding DNA: TGTGCCAGCAGCCGACAGGCCGCCGATTCACCCCTCCACTTT.

This clonotype turned up a few times. The genes are TRBV6-1 and TRBJ2-7; 7 bases match TRBD2. The CDR3 has 13 amino acids. CDR1 is MNHNS and CDR2 is SASEGT in the germline V gene. Germline trimming cut 5 bases from V and 7 bases from J; bases unmatched to any gene: 8. CDR3 region: CASSRERGWEQYF. CDR3 in DNA: TGTGCCAGCAGTCGGGAGCGGGGTTGGGAGCAGTACTTC.

This clonotype was counted at least ten times. This chain links TRBV28 with TRBJ1-6; TRBD1 might be the D (5 bases). V was clipped by 6 bases and J by 0 bases, with 9 bases between them. The germline V gene has CDR1 MDHEN and CDR2 SYDVKM. CDR3 length equals 15 residues. The CDR3 sequence is CASRAGRSYNSPLHF. CDR3 in DNA: TGTGCCAGCAGGGCAGGGCGCTCCTATAATTCACCCCTCCACTTT.

The rearrangement links TRBV7-9 to TRBJ2-2; 8 positions match TRBD1. CDR1 SEHNR and CDR2 FQNEAQ come from the germline V gene (reference sequence). The CDR3 runs to 15 residues. The V segment lost 5 bases and the J segment 6 bases; nucleotides outside the gene matches: 8. The CDR3 spells CASSPRTGISGELFF. Here the CDR3 DNA reads TGTGCCAGCAGCCCCCGGACAGGGATATCCGGGGAGCTGTTTTTT. Using reference TRBV7-9 and TRBJ2-2 for the parts outside the CDR3, the full variable domain is DTGVSQNPRHKITKRGQNVTFRCDPISEHNRLYWYRQTLGQGPEFLTYFQNEAQLEKSRLLSDRFSAERPKGSFSTLEIQRTEQGDSAMYLCASSPRTGISGELFFGEGSRLTVL.

The chain employs TRBV2 and TRBJ1-6; 8 bases line up with TRBD1. The junction had 10 bases not matched to a gene; V was cut back by 7 bases and J by 11 bases. CDR1 is SNHLY and CDR2 is FYNNEI in the germline V gene. The CDR3 sequence is 14 residues long. CDR3 sequence reads: CASKTGDQGPPLHF. The CDR3 coding sequence is TGTGCCAGCAAGACAGGGGACCAGGGCCCACCCCTCCACTTT. Based on the CDR3 plus reference TRBV2 and TRBJ1-6, the full variable domain is EPEVTQTPSHQVTQMGQEVILRCVPISNHLYFYWYRQILGQKVEFLVSFYNNEISEKSEIFDDQFSVERPDGSNFTLKIRSTKLEDSAMYFCASKTGDQGPPLHFGNGTRLTVT.

There are many counts of this clonotype. The chain is built from TRBV15 and TRBJ2-1; 9 positions match TRBD2. The junction had 11 bases not matched to a gene; V was cut back by 3 bases and J by 8 bases. The CDR3 sequence is 16 residues long. Germline-derived CDR1 and CDR2 are LNHNV and YYDKDF (reference sequence). CDR3 sequence reads: CATSSNPGLASDEQFF. CDR3 in DNA: TGTGCCACCAGCAGCAACCCGGGACTAGCTTCCGATGAGCAGTTCTTC.

This clonotype was found many times. This chain connects TRBV7-8 to TRBJ1-2; 7 bases are a match to TRBD1. V dropped 5 bases and J dropped 8; count of bases not matched to a gene: 8. This CDR3 is built from 13 residues. The V gene's germline CDR1 is SGHVS and CDR2 FQNEAQ. In nucleotides, the CDR3 is TGTGCCAGCAGCGTACGACAGGGAGTCGGCTACACCTTC. It is translated as CASSVRQGVGYTF.

The chain joins TRBV20-1 to TRBJ2-3; D unclear. The CDR3 contains 12 residues. Trimming took off 5 bases at V and 3 bases at J, with 9 bases between the two ends. Germline loops: CDR1 DFQATT, CDR2 SNEGSKA (reference sequence). CDR3 region: CSAVSGTDTQYF. The CDR3, as DNA: TGCAGTGCTGTATCCGGGACAGATACGCAGTATTTT.

This clonotype was picked up one time. This chain links TRBV7-7 with TRBJ2-3; D may be TRBD2 (6 bases). Germline lookup yields CDR1 SSHAT and CDR2 FNYEAQ (reference sequence). The CDR3 sequence is 14 residues long. CDR3 region: CARDTQRGTDTQYF. The CDR3 DNA follows: TGTGCTAGAGATACCCAGCGGGGCACAGATACGCAGTATTTT. The variable domain in full, completed from reference TRBV7-7 and TRBJ2-3, reads GAGVSQSPRYKVTKRGQDVTLRCDPISSHATLYWYQQALGQGPEFLTYFNYEAQPDKSGLPSDRFSAERPEGSISTLTIQRTEQRDSAMYRCARDTQRGTDTQYFGPGTRLTVL.

About this clonotype: It may be a read error: a sequence one base away is much more abundant. The V and J genes are TRBV3-1 and TRBJ1-4; D is unclear. The CDR3 covers 14 residues. The germline V gene encodes CDR1 LGHDT and CDR2 YNNKEL (reference sequence). The CDR3 reads CASSPDATSEKLFF. DNA of the CDR3: TGTGCCAGCAGCCCGGATGCAACTAGTGAAAAACTGTTTTTT.

This clonotype was seen many times. V is TRBV14 and J is TRBJ2-5; D may correspond to TRBD1 or TRBD2 (5 bases each). Between the trimmed V and J ends, which lost 4 bases and 2 bases, there was a span of 14 bases. CDR1 SGHDN and CDR2 FVKESK come from the germline V gene. This CDR3 is 15 amino acids long. The CDR3 nucleotides read TGTGCCAGCAGCCGCCGAGGGGCCTTGCAAGAGACCCAGTACTTC. This sequence encodes CASSRRGALQETQYF.

This clonotype was counted ten times or more. The chain combines TRBV7-9 with TRBJ2-2; TRBD2 aligns across 14 bases. J lost 4 bases, V lost 6 bases, and 7 bases had no gene match. CDR3 length equals 17 residues. Germline CDR1 and CDR2: SEHNR and FQNEAQ (reference sequence). CDR3 sequence: CASSQTSGRVGTGELFF. The CDR3, as DNA: TGTGCCAGCAGTCAGACTAGCGGGAGGGTTGGCACCGGGGAGCTGTTTTTT.